The T cell receptor beta chain under discussion was sequenced for a study of neurological immune-mediated disorders. Study results and limitations: Across subjects, expanded clones had no CDR3 amino acid sequences in common, pointing to private repertoires in all groups.

Template-switch 5'RACE cDNA synthesis added a 10-nucleotide unique molecular identifier. The output of every sequencing run, over 170 million TCR-beta sequences, came from 15-18 subjects. From the 5' RACE reads, TCRdb called clonotypes with MiXCR, one entry per CDR3 protein. This sample has 55,000 to 70,000 distinct CDR3 sequences, with 9.5% to 12% found just once. The unsorted libraries originated from 2 million PBMCs kept at -80 C. This clonotype has a count of ten or more. What it binds is not known. V was clipped by 4 bases and J by 5 bases, with 13 bases between them. The CDR3 runs 14 residues. The germline gives CDR1 SGHTA, CDR2 FQGNSA.

Sequenced sample: PBMCs. The clonotype comes from a man in his sixties in good health. This chain links TRBV7-2 with TRBJ2-3; possibly TRBD1 or TRBD2 for D (6 bases each). Written as DNA, the CDR3 is TGTGCCAGCAGCTCCCGGGGGCGGGGAGATACGCAGTATTTT. It codes for CASSSRGRGDTQYF.